Below, 24 T cell receptor beta chains from the same sample are listed, as sequenced in a study of blood T cell repertoires in COVID-19. The assay was immunoSEQ multiplex PCR, and TCRdb's table has in-frame clones only and misses some. Here the sample spans tens of thousands of clones, 85% to 90% being singletons. Sequencing was done on a sample of peripheral blood. The receptors originated from a man in his forties with active COVID-19.

The rearrangement links TRBV7-2 to TRBJ2-7; 10 bases are shared with TRBD2. The V and J ends lost 1 base and 4 bases, in that order; junction bases with no gene match: 4. In germline, CDR1 is SGHTA, CDR2 FQGNSA. CDR3 length: 15 residues. CDR3 region: CASSLGLAGVYEQYF. As DNA, the CDR3 is TGTGCCAGCAGCTTAGGGCTAGCGGGAGTGTACGAGCAGTACTTC. The whole variable domain, remainder taken from reference TRBV7-2 and TRBJ2-7, is GAGVSQSPSNKVTEKGKDVELRCDPISGHTALYWYRQSLGQGLEFLIYFQGNSAPDKSGLPSDRFSAERTGGSVSTLTIQRTQQEDSAVYLCASSLGLAGVYEQYFGPGTRLTVT.

This clone was found once. The gene calls are TRBV9 and TRBJ2-1, with a tentative D call TRBD2 (5 bases). The length of the CDR3 is 13 residues. Germline values: CDR1 SGDLS, CDR2 YYNGEE. The V end was cut by 1 base, the J end by 4 bases, with 6 bases between. CDR3 DNA sequence: TGTGCCAGCAGCGTAACGGGGTACAATGAGCAGTTCTTC. Translated: CASSVTGYNEQFF.

V is TRBV5-1 and J is TRBJ2-3; possible D gene TRBD1, 7 bases. Germline-derived CDR1 and CDR2 are SGHRS and YFSETQ. The V and J ends lost 4 bases and 1 base respectively, with 10 bases between them. The CDR3 spans 14 residues. CDR3 sequence: CASSGGTGTDTQYF. The CDR3 region has the DNA TGCGCCAGCAGCGGGGGGACAGGCACAGATACGCAGTATTTT.

The CDR3 protein is CASSQDHGGEQYF. CDR3 sequence (DNA): TGTGCCAGCAGCCAAGATCACGGGGGAGAGCAGTACTTC. The rearrangement joins TRBV14 to TRBJ2-7, with D maybe TRBD2 (6 bases). Trimming pared 0 bases from V and 7 bases from J, leaving 10 bases between. The CDR3 runs 13 residues. CDR1 is SGHDN, CDR2 FVKESK, per germline.

The chain recombines TRBV2 with TRBJ2-7, with D perhaps matching TRBD1 (7 bases). The CDR3 length is 15 residues. Germline V lookup: CDR1 SNHLY, CDR2 FYNNEI. V gave up 4 bases and J gave up 7 bases, with 20 bases separating them. Here the CDR3 reads CASSVEGAAGGEQYF. In DNA, the CDR3 is TGTGCCAGCAGTGTAGAAGGCGCGGCAGGGGGGGAGCAGTACTTC.

The chain employs TRBV4-1 and TRBJ2-3; tentatively, D is TRBD2 (5 bases). This CDR3 region has 15 residues. V was shortened by 0 bases and J by 1 base, with 8 bases between the two germline ends. CDR1 is MGHRA and CDR2 is YSYEKL in the germline V gene. CDR3 in DNA: TGCGCCAGCAGCCAAGAGGGGAGAGGCACAGATACGCAGTATTTT. This sequence encodes CASSQEGRGTDTQYF.

This chain connects TRBV7-2 to TRBJ2-2; 7 bases agree with TRBD1. This CDR3 contains 16 residues. Looked up from germline, CDR1 is SGHTA and CDR2 is FQGNSA. V trimming: 1 base; J trimming: 0 bases; junction bases outside the gene matches: 2. CDR3 in DNA: TGTGCCAGCAGCTTAGGTACAGGGGCGAACACCGGGGAGCTGTTTTTT. It encodes CASSLGTGANTGELFF.

This sequence joins TRBV5-8 and TRBJ2-7; TRBD1 matches at 10 bases. Germline CDR1 and CDR2: SGHTS and YDEGEE. The V and J ends lost 0 bases and 2 bases, in that order; junction bases with no gene match: 2. The CDR3 is 15 amino acids. CDR3 sequence: CASSLAGQGPYEQYF. The CDR3 nucleotides read TGTGCCAGCAGCTTGGCGGGACAGGGGCCCTACGAGCAGTACTTC.

The rearrangement links TRBV19 to TRBJ2-1; 7 bases fit TRBD2. Trimming removed 1 base from V and 15 bases from J; junction bases left unmatched: 9. CDR1 is LNHDA, CDR2 SQIVND, per germline (reference sequence). The CDR3 totals 13 residues. CDR3 sequence (DNA): TGTGCCAGTAGTATAGGTGGGCGGGAGCCTCTGTTCTTC. Translating gives CASSIGGREPLFF. Full variable domain (rest looked up from reference TRBV19 and TRBJ2-1): DGGITQSPKYLFRKEGQNVTLSCEQNLNHDAMYWYRQDPGQGLRLIYYSQIVNDFQKGDIAEGYSVSREKKESFPLTVTSAQKNPTAFYLCASSIGGREPLFFGPGTRLTVL.

J is TRBJ2-1 and V is TRBV11-2, with D perhaps matching TRBD2 (6 bases). V lost 5 bases to trimming and J lost 4 bases, with 15 bases between them. CDR3 size: 15 residues. CDR1 and CDR2 from the germline V gene are SGHAT and FQNNGV. Here the CDR3 DNA reads TGTGCCAGCAGCCACTATAGCGGAAGTTACAATGAGCAGTTCTTC. Translating it yields CASSHYSGSYNEQFF.

J is TRBJ2-7 and V is TRBV6-5; 9 nucleotides align to TRBD2. J gave up 1 base and V 5 bases, and 6 bases lay outside the gene matches. CDR1 is MNHEY, CDR2 SVGAGI, per germline. CDR3 length: 15 amino acids. This CDR3 is CASSPRTSASYEQYF. CDR3 coding DNA: TGTGCCAGCAGTCCCCGGACTAGCGCGTCCTACGAGCAGTACTTC.

This chain uses TRBV30 with TRBJ1-2; 7 bases map to TRBD1. Germline V gives CDR1 GTSNPN, CDR2 SVGIG (reference sequence). V gave up 1 base and J gave up 8 bases; unmatched junction bases: 13. The CDR3 runs to 15 residues. The chain's CDR3 is CAWSGGEGALGGYTF. As DNA, the CDR3 is TGTGCCTGGAGTGGAGGAGAGGGGGCATTGGGAGGCTACACCTTC.

The chain uses TRBV5-4 and TRBJ1-4; 8 bases agree with TRBD1. V lost 4 bases and J lost 7; bases outside the gene matches: 6. Germline loops: CDR1 SGHNT, CDR2 YYREEE (reference sequence). The CDR3 has 14 amino acids. The CDR3 protein is CASSQDRAREKLFF. The CDR3 nucleotides read TGTGCCAGCAGCCAGGACAGGGCCCGTGAAAAACTGTTTTTT.

This clone appeared once. CDR3 nucleotide sequence: TGCGCCAGCAGCTTGTTCCGCGAGCGGGGGGAGCTGTTTTTT. It is translated as CASSLFRERGELFF. The chain recombines TRBV5-1 with TRBJ2-2; tentatively, D is TRBD2 (5 bases). The CDR3 runs 14 residues. Trimming left V 1 base short and J 8 bases short, with 12 bases between. The V gene's germline CDR1 is SGHRS and CDR2 YFSETQ.

V gene TRBV5-1 combines with J gene TRBJ2-7; 8 bases align to TRBD2. Trimming cost V 4 bases and J 3 bases; bases outside gene matches: 6. The CDR3 has 14 residues. Germline V gives CDR1 SGHRS, CDR2 YFSETQ. In DNA, the CDR3 is TGCGCCAGCAGCGACAGACTAGCGAGCTACGAGCAGTACTTC. This sequence encodes CASSDRLASYEQYF.

J is TRBJ2-2 and V is TRBV27, with 11 bases identical to TRBD1. Germline V CDR1 and CDR2: MNHEY, SMNVEV (reference sequence). V dropped 6 bases and J dropped 8; count of bases not matched to a gene: 5. This CDR3 is built from 14 residues. CDR3 DNA sequence: TGTGCCAGCAGGACCGGGACAGGGGGTGGGGAGCTGTTTTTT. Residues: CASRTGTGGGELFF.

The gene calls are TRBV7-2 and TRBJ2-1; 10 positions agree with TRBD1. Per the germline V gene, CDR1 is SGHTA and CDR2 is FQGNSA. CDR3 length equals 16 residues. The V segment lost 2 bases and the J segment 3 bases; nucleotides outside the gene matches: 4. CDR3 loop: CASSLNWDRGYNEQFF. CDR3 in DNA: TGTGCCAGCAGCTTAAATTGGGACAGGGGCTACAATGAGCAGTTCTTC.

This clone turned up a few times. The sample carries other DNA sequences with the same CDR3. The genes are TRBV7-9 and TRBJ1-1, with D perhaps matching TRBD1 (6 bases). CDR3 length: 13 residues. V lost 4 bases to trimming and J lost 3 bases, with 9 bases between them. Germline-derived CDR1 and CDR2 are SEHNR and FQNEAQ (reference sequence). CDR3 coding DNA: TGTGCCAGCAGCTCCGGACAGCACACTGAAGCTTTCTTT. Its protein is CASSSGQHTEAFF.

The rearrangement uses TRBV5-3 and TRBJ1-5; 10 positions agree with TRBD1. TRBV5-3 is filed as an ORF, its function uncertain. The CDR3 has 15 residues. Losses at the gene ends were 5 bases for V and 6 bases for J; bases not matched to a gene: 8. The CDR3 protein is CARSLGTGDGQPQHF. CDR3 bases: TGTGCCAGAAGTCTAGGGACAGGGGATGGTCAGCCCCAGCATTTT.

This clone was seen more than once but under ten times. This rearrangement joins TRBV27 to TRBJ1-2; TRBD1 matches at 8 bases. This CDR3 spans 15 amino acids. V was pared by 3 bases and J by 2 bases, with 5 bases of the junction left unmatched. Germline lookup yields CDR1 MNHEY and CDR2 SMNVEV (reference sequence). The CDR3 DNA reads as TGTGCCAGCAGTTTTTGGACAGGGATAAACTATGGCTACACCTTC. This codes for CASSFWTGINYGYTF.

V usage is TRBV18 and J usage is TRBJ2-3; 8 bases are a match to TRBD1. Germline V gene lookup returns CDR1 KGHSH and CDR2 LQKENI. This CDR3 contains 15 residues. The J segment lost 4 bases and the V segment lost 3 bases, leaving 6 bases of the junction unmatched. CDR3 region: CASSPLGQGADTQYF. The CDR3 region has the DNA TGTGCCAGCTCACCCCTAGGACAGGGAGCAGATACGCAGTATTTT.

The rearrangement uses TRBV6-5 and TRBJ2-1; D possibly corresponds to TRBD2 (6 bases). The length of the CDR3 is 15 residues. The germline gives CDR1 MNHEY, CDR2 SVGAGI. V dropped 5 bases and J dropped 2 bases, with 13 bases sitting between them. Here the CDR3 DNA reads TGTGCCAGCAGTCCGGGGGTGGGCCCCTACAATGAGCAGTTCTTC. It specifies CASSPGVGPYNEQFF.

In DNA, the CDR3 is TGTGCCAGCAGCGTAGCTGCGGGCAGTCAAGAGACCCAGTACTTC. It specifies CASSVAAGSQETQYF. V usage is TRBV9 and J usage is TRBJ2-5, with a weak D call TRBD2 (5 bases). Per germline, CDR1 SGDLS and CDR2 YYNGEE. The CDR3 is made up of 15 amino acids. V was cut by 0 bases and J by 2 bases, with 11 bases left in between.

The J gene is TRBJ2-6, the V gene TRBV5-1; a possible D gene is TRBD1 (6 bases). Trimming left V 4 bases short and J 0 bases short, with 20 bases between. The germline CDR1 and CDR2 sequences are SGHRS and YFSETQ. The CDR3 is 19 residues long. CDR3 bases: TGCGCCAGCAGCCTCCCCCCGACAGGACTTTTCTCTGGGGCCAACGTCCTGACTTTC. It codes for CASSLPPTGLFSGANVLTF.